Following are 2 T cell receptor beta chains from one sample sequenced in a study of blood T cell repertoires in COVID-19. Assay: immunoSEQ multiplex PCR; the TCRdb copy retains only in-frame clones and omits some. This table holds 250,000 or so clones, 80% to 90% found once. The sample comprised PBMCs or T cells enriched from blood (not recorded which). These receptors all stem from a man between 35 and 55 years old who had recovered from COVID-19.

This chain links TRBV5-6 with TRBJ2-5; 14 bases map to TRBD2. CDR3 length: 16 residues. Per the germline V gene, CDR1 is SGHDT and CDR2 is YYEEEE. V shed 3 bases, J shed 5 bases, and the junction held 6 bases outside the gene matches. CDR3 DNA: TGTGCCAGCAGCTGGGGGACTAGCGGGAGTAGGGAGACCCAGTACTTC. Amino acid sequence: CASSWGTSGSRETQYF.

V is TRBV7-9 and J is TRBJ1-1, with TRBD1 matching over 9 bases. Germline V gene lookup returns CDR1 SEHNR and CDR2 FQNEAQ (reference sequence). The V and J ends lost 5 bases and 0 bases, in that order; junction bases with no gene match: 13. The CDR3 is 18 amino acids. The CDR3 DNA reads as TGTGCCAGCAGCCGAGGGCAGGGACAGGGCAAGGTGAACACTGAAGCTTTCTTT. Translating it yields CASSRGQGQGKVNTEAFF.